This T cell receptor (beta chain) was sequenced during a study of early T cells in non-severe SARS-CoV-2 infection. Whole-study context: The study sequenced bulk RNA from unsorted whole blood, with chains unpaired. Whole-study findings and limits: Private and CD4 specificities were missed by VDJdb matching, skewed to anti-spike CD8.

This clonotype has a count of ten or more. What it binds is unknown. Attached unique molecular identifiers marked individual cDNA molecules. MiXCR, run by TCRdb on the 5' RACE reads, gives a single entry per CDR3 protein. The sample has tens of thousands of distinct CDR3 sequences; approximately 10% are singletons. Trimming took off 6 bases at V and 3 bases at J, with 25 bases between the two ends. CDR3 length: 18 residues. The V gene's germline CDR1 is SNHLY and CDR2 FYNNEI. The sequence was collected from an adult who was a healthcare worker with PCR-confirmed SARS-CoV-2 infection or an uninfected control (not recorded which). The chain recombines TRBV2 with TRBJ2-3; D could derive from TRBD1 or TRBD2 (5 bases each). Sequencing was carried out using whole blood. Here the CDR3 reads CASSALEGPERITDTQYF. The CDR3 nucleotides are TGTGCCAGCAGCGCCTTAGAGGGACCGGAGAGGATAACAGATACGCAGTATTTT.